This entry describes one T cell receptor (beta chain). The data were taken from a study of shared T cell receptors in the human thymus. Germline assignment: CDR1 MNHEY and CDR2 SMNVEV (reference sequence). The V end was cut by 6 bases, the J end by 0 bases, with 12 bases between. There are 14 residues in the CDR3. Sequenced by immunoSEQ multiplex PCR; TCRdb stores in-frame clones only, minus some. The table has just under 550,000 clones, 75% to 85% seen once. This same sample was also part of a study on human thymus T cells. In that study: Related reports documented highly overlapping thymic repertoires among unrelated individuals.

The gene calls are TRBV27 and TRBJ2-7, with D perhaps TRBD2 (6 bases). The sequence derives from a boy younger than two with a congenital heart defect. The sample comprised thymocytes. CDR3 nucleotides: TGTGCCAGCAGCCCCGACGGGAGCTCCTACGAGCAGTACTTC. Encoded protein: CASSPDGSSYEQYF.